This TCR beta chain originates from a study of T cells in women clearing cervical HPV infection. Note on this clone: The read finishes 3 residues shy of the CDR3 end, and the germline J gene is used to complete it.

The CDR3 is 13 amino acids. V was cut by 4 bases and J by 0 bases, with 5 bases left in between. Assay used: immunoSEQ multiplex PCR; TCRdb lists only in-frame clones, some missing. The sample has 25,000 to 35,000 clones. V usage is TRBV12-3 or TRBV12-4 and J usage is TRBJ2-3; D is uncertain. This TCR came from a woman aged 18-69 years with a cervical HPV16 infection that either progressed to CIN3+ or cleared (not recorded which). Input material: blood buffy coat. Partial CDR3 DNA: TGTGCCAGCAGTTCACAAAGCACAGATACG. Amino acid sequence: CASSSQSTDT. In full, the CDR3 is CASSSQSTDTQYF.